This TCR beta chain was profiled in a study of blood T cell repertoires in COVID-19. Generated by immunoSEQ multiplex PCR, the TCRdb table keeps only in-frame clones and is missing some. The sample shows hundreds of thousands of clones, around nine tenths of them seen only once. V lost 5 bases and J 2 bases, leaving 7 bases between the germline ends. The CDR3 has 13 residues. Germline V lookup: CDR1 PRHDT, CDR2 FYEKMQ (reference sequence). This receptor was taken from a woman in her late teens or twenties with acute COVID-19. This chain connects TRBV13 to TRBJ2-1, with D hard to call. The sample comprised PBMCs or T cells enriched from blood (not recorded which). CDR3 region: CASSPPAYNEQFF. The CDR3 nucleotides read TGTGCCAGCAGCCCCCCCGCCTACAATGAGCAGTTCTTC.